This TCR beta chain is from a study of blood T cell repertoires in COVID-19. Study overall: Sites in the United States, Italy and Spain provided acute and convalescent COVID-19 samples.

Germline CDR1 and CDR2: MGHRA and YSYEKL. This CDR3 has 17 amino acids. V was cut by 0 bases and J by 0 bases, with 9 bases left in between. Methods used by the authors: Reference gene primer amplification gave estimated nucleated cell counts. Some clones are missing from TCRdb's copy, which holds only in-frame ones; the method was immunoSEQ multiplex PCR. V, J and clone size derive from that table, while D and trimming were established from the DNA sequence. The sample lists 250,000 or so clones, approximately 89% seen once, with about 6.7% in the top ten. In Seattle, patients joined the study during active infection and were tracked longitudinally.

The sample was peripheral blood. The clonotype was recovered from a woman in her twenties or thirties with COVID-19, enrolled during active disease. This chain uses TRBV4-1 with TRBJ1-6, with D possibly being TRBD1 (6 bases). CDR3 DNA sequence: TGCGCCAGCAGCCAAGAAGGGGGGGGCTCCTATAATTCACCCCTCCACTTT. Translation: CASSQEGGGSYNSPLHF.